This is a list of T cell receptor beta chains from one sample in a study of brain metastases from non-small cell lung cancer. Repertoires were generated with immunoSEQ multiplex PCR, while TCRdb's copy carries only in-frame clones and drops some. The profile shows approximately 1,200 clones, around 85% of them singletons. Sequencing used tissue from a brain metastasis. These receptors all stem from a donor aged 40 or older with non-small cell lung cancer. Each CDR3 is given with its conserved first and last residue. The D gene is left open where the match is weak. A clone size is listed for some rows: how often the clone was seen (once, few, many), or a class if it is expanded.

J: TRBJ2-2
size: NA
V: TRBV5-1
D: NA
CDR3: CVSSLRQANTGELFF
DNA: TGCGTCAGCAGCTTGCGCCAGGCGAACACCGGGGAGCTGTTTTTT

J: TRBJ1-2
size: NA
V: TRBV7-6
D: NA
CDR3: CASSIVIESKTYGYTF
DNA: TGTGCCAGCAGCATCGTTATTGAATCAAAGACCTATGGCTACACCTTC

J: TRBJ2-7
size: NA
V: TRBV7-8
D: NA
CDR3: CASSPNSYEQYF
DNA: TGTGCCAGCAGCCCAAACTCCTACGAGCAGTACTTC

J: TRBJ2-3
size: NA
V: TRBV7-2
D: NA
CDR3: CASSFSTDMQYF
DNA: TGTGCCAGCAGCTTTTCAACAGATATGCAGTATTTT

J: TRBJ2-1
size: NA
V: TRBV7-7
D: NA
CDR3: CASSAQAASSYNEQFF
DNA: TGTGCTAGCAGCGCACAGGCCGCGAGCTCCTACAATGAGCAGTTCTTC

J: TRBJ2-1
size: NA
V: TRBV20-1
D: NA
CDR3: CSAREDTEQFF
DNA: TGCAGTGCTAGGGAGGACACCGAGCAGTTCTTC

J: TRBJ2-5
size: NA
V: TRBV16
D: TRBD2
CDR3: CASSQSQRLAGEETQYF
DNA: TGTGCCAGCAGCCAATCCCAACGACTAGCGGGAGAAGAGACCCAGTACTTC

J: TRBJ2-3
size: NA
V: TRBV5-6
D: NA
CDR3: CASSPGWPSGTDTQYF
DNA: TGTGCCAGCAGCCCGGGATGGCCTAGCGGCACAGATACGCAGTATTTT

J: TRBJ2-2
size: once
V: TRBV9
D: NA
CDR3: CASSVFINAGELFF
DNA: TGTGCCAGCAGCGTTTTTATCAACGCCGGGGAGCTGTTTTTT

J: TRBJ1-1
size: NA
V: TRBV7-3
D: NA
CDR3: CASSATGADTEAFF
DNA: TGTGCCAGCAGCGCGACGGGGGCGGACACTGAAGCTTTCTTT

J: TRBJ1-2
size: few
V: TRBV4-2
D: NA
CDR3: CASSQGDATYGYTF
DNA: TGTGCCAGCAGCCAAGGTGACGCCACCTATGGCTACACCTTC

J: TRBJ2-2
size: NA
V: TRBV5-1
D: NA
CDR3: CASSADSTGELFF
DNA: TGCGCCAGCAGCGCTGACAGCACCGGGGAGCTGTTTTTT

J: TRBJ2-7
size: NA
V: TRBV2
D: NA
CDR3: CASSSMAFAAYEQYF
DNA: TGTGCCAGCAGTTCAATGGCATTCGCGGCCTACGAGCAGTACTTC

J: TRBJ2-2
size: NA
V: TRBV6-5
D: TRBD1
CDR3: CASTRTGDTGELFF
DNA: TGTGCCAGCACCCGGACAGGGGACACCGGGGAGCTGTTTTTT

J: TRBJ1-3
size: NA
V: TRBV30
D: NA
CDR3: CAWRDRTSGNTIYF
DNA: TGTGCCTGGAGGGACAGAACCTCTGGAAACACCATATATTTT

J: TRBJ2-6
size: NA
V: TRBV7-3
D: NA
CDR3: CASSLTAGANVLTF
DNA: TGTGCCAGCAGCTTAACGGCTGGGGCCAACGTCCTGACTTTC

J: TRBJ2-7
size: NA
V: TRBV14
D: NA
CDR3: CANSQGPQDEQYF
DNA: TGTGCCAACAGCCAGGGGCCGCAAGACGAGCAGTACTTC

J: TRBJ1-1
size: NA
V: TRBV6-1
D: NA
CDR3: CASSESRNTEAFF
DNA: TGTGCCAGCAGTGAATCTAGGAACACTGAAGCTTTCTTT

J: TRBJ1-3
size: NA
V: TRBV9
D: NA
CDR3: CASSVGTGGAGNTIYF
DNA: TGTGCCAGCAGCGTAGGTACGGGGGGCGCCGGAAACACCATATATTTT

J: TRBJ2-3
size: NA
V: TRBV5-3
D: NA
CDR3: CARSFLLPRVSTDTQYF
DNA: TGTGCCAGAAGCTTTTTGCTCCCGCGGGTCAGCACAGATACGCAGTATTTT

J: TRBJ1-2
size: few
V: TRBV12-3/TRBV12-4
D: NA
CDR3: CASSPSTANGYTF
DNA: TGTGCCAGCAGTCCCTCGACGGCTAATGGCTACACCTTC

J: TRBJ1-5
size: NA
V: TRBV5-6
D: TRBD1
CDR3: CASSRDRGRQPQHF
DNA: TGTGCCAGCAGTCGGGACAGGGGGCGGCAGCCCCAGCATTTT

J: TRBJ2-5
size: NA
V: TRBV12-3/TRBV12-4
D: NA
CDR3: CASSGQLETQYF
DNA: TGTGCCAGCAGTGGACAGTTAGAGACCCAGTACTTC

J: TRBJ1-1
size: NA
V: TRBV19
D: NA
CDR3: CASSIGGSAEAFF
DNA: TGTGCCAGTAGTATCGGGGGGTCCGCTGAAGCTTTCTTT

J: TRBJ2-7
size: NA
V: TRBV7-9
D: NA
CDR3: CASSLEYEQYF
DNA: TGTGCCAGCAGCTTAGAGTACGAGCAGTACTTC

J: TRBJ2-3
size: NA
V: TRBV5-5
D: NA
CDR3: CASSFIVGDTQYF
DNA: TGTGCCAGCAGCTTCATTGTAGGGGATACGCAGTATTTT

J: TRBJ1-6
size: NA
V: TRBV19
D: NA
CDR3: CASSIGAVSSYNSPLHF
DNA: TGTGCCAGTAGTATAGGGGCAGTAAGCTCCTATAATTCACCCCTCCACTTT

J: TRBJ2-1
size: few
V: TRBV14
D: NA
CDR3: CASSQGGRYNEQFF
DNA: TGTGCCAGCAGCCAAGGAGGGAGATACAATGAGCAGTTCTTC

J: TRBJ2-1
size: NA
V: TRBV7-9
D: NA
CDR3: CASSLGRTGDLYNEQFF
DNA: TGTGCCAGCAGCCTGGGGAGGACAGGAGACCTCTACAATGAGCAGTTCTTC

J: TRBJ2-7
size: NA
V: TRBV21-1
D: NA
CDR3: CASSKGGIEQYF
DNA: TGTGCCAGCAGCAAAGGAGGGATCGAGCAGTACTTC

J: TRBJ2-7
size: few
V: TRBV7-9
D: NA
CDR3: CASSLEHEQYF
DNA: TGTGCCAGCAGCTTAGAGCACGAGCAGTACTTC

J: TRBJ1-5
size: NA
V: TRBV4-2
D: NA
CDR3: CANLSQPQHF
DNA: TGTGCCAATCTCTCTCAGCCCCAGCATTTT

J: TRBJ2-5
size: NA
V: TRBV18
D: NA
CDR3: CASSPGVQETQYF
DNA: TGTGCCAGCTCACCCGGGGTACAAGAGACCCAGTACTTC

J: TRBJ1-3
size: NA
V: TRBV7-9
D: NA
CDR3: CASSILVGSLRSGNTIYF
DNA: TGTGCCAGCAGCATTCTAGTAGGGTCCCTGCGCTCTGGAAACACCATATATTTT

J: TRBJ1-2
size: NA
V: TRBV2
D: NA
CDR3: CASSQHQRSGDGYTF
DNA: TGTGCCAGCAGCCAACACCAAAGATCAGGGGATGGCTACACCTTC

J: TRBJ2-5
size: NA
V: TRBV12-3/TRBV12-4
D: NA
CDR3: CASSLDSRETQYF
DNA: TGTGCCAGCAGTTTAGACAGCAGGGAGACCCAGTACTTC

J: TRBJ1-1
size: NA
V: TRBV7-3
D: NA
CDR3: CASSLKANTEAFF
DNA: TGTGCCAGCAGCTTAAAAGCGAACACTGAAGCTTTCTTT

J: TRBJ1-2
size: once
V: TRBV13
D: NA
CDR3: CASSLAATGGYTF
DNA: TGTGCCAGCAGCTTAGCGGCCACGGGAGGCTACACCTTC

J: TRBJ2-7
size: NA
V: TRBV6-1
D: TRBD2
CDR3: CASSGQPGLAGGYEQYF
DNA: TGTGCCAGCAGTGGGCAGCCGGGACTAGCGGGCGGCTACGAGCAGTACTTC

J: TRBJ1-2
size: NA
V: TRBV6-4
D: NA
CDR3: CASNNSKGGYTF
DNA: TGTGCCAGCAATAACAGCAAAGGCGGCTACACCTTC

J: TRBJ1-5
size: NA
V: TRBV2
D: NA
CDR3: CASRDLINQPQHF
DNA: TGTGCCAGTAGGGATCTAATTAATCAGCCCCAGCATTTT

J: TRBJ2-2
size: NA
V: TRBV7-6
D: NA
CDR3: CASSLTNTGELFF
DNA: TGTGCCAGCAGCTTAACGAACACCGGGGAGCTGTTTTTT

J: TRBJ2-7
size: NA
V: TRBV28
D: TRBD1
CDR3: CASSTGGSYEQYF
DNA: TGTGCCAGCAGTACAGGGGGTTCCTACGAGCAGTACTTC

J: TRBJ1-2
size: NA
V: TRBV3-1/TRBV3-2
D: NA
CDR3: CASSQAGTLNGYTF
DNA: TGTGCCAGCAGCCAGGCCGGGACGCTCAATGGCTACACCTTC

J: TRBJ2-7
size: large
V: TRBV3-1/TRBV3-2
D: TRBD2
CDR3: CASSLVAGSYEQYF
DNA: TGTGCCAGCAGCCTCGTAGCGGGGAGCTACGAGCAGTACTTC

J: TRBJ2-5
size: NA
V: TRBV2
D: NA
CDR3: CTSSEDQETQYF
DNA: TGTACCAGCAGTGAAGACCAAGAGACCCAGTACTTC

J: TRBJ2-2
size: NA
V: TRBV5-5
D: NA
CDR3: CASSVSSLNTGELFF
DNA: TGTGCCAGCAGCGTGAGCAGCTTGAACACCGGGGAGCTGTTTTTT